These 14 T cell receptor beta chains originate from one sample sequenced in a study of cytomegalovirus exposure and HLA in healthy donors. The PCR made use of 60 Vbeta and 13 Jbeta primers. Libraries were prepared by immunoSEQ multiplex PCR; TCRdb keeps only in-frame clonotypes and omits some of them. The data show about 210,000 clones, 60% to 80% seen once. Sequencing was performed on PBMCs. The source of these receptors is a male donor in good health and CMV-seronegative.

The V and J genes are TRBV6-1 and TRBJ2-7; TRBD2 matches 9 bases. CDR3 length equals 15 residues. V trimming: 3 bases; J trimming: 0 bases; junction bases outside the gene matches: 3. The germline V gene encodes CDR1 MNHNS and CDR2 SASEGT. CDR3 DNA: TGTGCCAGCAGTGATATAGCGGGGGACTCCTACGAGCAGTACTTC. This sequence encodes CASSDIAGDSYEQYF.

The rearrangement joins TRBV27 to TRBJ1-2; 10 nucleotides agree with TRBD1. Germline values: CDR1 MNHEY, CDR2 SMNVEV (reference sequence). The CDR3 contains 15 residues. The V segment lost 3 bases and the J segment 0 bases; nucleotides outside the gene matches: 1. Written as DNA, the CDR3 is TGTGCCAGCAGTTTGGACAGGGGGGCTAACTATGGCTACACCTTC. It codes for CASSLDRGANYGYTF.

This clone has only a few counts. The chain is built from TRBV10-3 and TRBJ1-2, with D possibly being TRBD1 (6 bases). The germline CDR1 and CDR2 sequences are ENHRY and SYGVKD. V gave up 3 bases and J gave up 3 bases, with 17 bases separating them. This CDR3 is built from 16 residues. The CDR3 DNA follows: TGTGCCATCAGTGATCGGAGAGAACAGGGAGACTATGGCTACACCTTC. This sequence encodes CAISDRREQGDYGYTF.

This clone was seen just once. CDR3 sequence (DNA): TGCGCCAGCAGCCAAGACCTTGGCAGGGTCTATGGCTACACCTTC. It codes for CASSQDLGRVYGYTF. The chain has TRBV4-1 and TRBJ1-2, with D perhaps TRBD1 (5 bases). This CDR3 is 15 amino acids long. Trimming cost V 0 bases and J 4 bases, with 12 bases left between them. Per germline, CDR1 MGHRA and CDR2 YSYEKL.

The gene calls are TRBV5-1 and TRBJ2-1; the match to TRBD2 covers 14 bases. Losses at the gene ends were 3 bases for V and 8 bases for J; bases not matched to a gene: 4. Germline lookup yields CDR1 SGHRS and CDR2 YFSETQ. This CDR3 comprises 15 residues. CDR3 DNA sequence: TGCGCCAGCAGCTGGGGACTAGCGGGGGCGGATGAGCAGTTCTTC. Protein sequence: CASSWGLAGADEQFF.

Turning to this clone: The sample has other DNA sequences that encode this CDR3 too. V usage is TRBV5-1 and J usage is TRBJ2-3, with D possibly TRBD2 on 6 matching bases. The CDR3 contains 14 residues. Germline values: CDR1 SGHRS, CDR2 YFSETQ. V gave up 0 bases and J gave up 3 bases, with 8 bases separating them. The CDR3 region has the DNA TGCGCCAGCAGCTTGGGCGGGGTAACAGATACGCAGTATTTT. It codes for CASSLGGVTDTQYF. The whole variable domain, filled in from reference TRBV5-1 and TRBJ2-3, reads KAGVTQTPRYLIKTRGQQVTLSCSPISGHRSVSWYQQTPGQGLQFLFEYFSETQRNKGNFPGRFSGRQFSNSRSEMNVSTLELGDSALYLCASSLGGVTDTQYFGPGTRLTVL.

DNA of the CDR3: TGTGCCAGCAGTGGTGGAGTAGGGAGTGATGAGCAGTTCTTC. Its translation is CASSGGVGSDEQFF. The genes are TRBV25-1 and TRBJ2-1; TRBD2 is a possible D gene (5 bases). V shed 4 bases and J shed 8 bases, with 15 bases lying between them. In germline, CDR1 is MGHDK, CDR2 SYGVNS. The CDR3 spans 14 residues.

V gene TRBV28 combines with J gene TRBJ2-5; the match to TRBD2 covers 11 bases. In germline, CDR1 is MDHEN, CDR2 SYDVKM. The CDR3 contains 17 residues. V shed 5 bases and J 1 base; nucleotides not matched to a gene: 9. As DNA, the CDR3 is TGTGCCAGCAGTATACCGACTAGCGGGGCCCCCCAAGAGACCCAGTACTTC. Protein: CASSIPTSGAPQETQYF.

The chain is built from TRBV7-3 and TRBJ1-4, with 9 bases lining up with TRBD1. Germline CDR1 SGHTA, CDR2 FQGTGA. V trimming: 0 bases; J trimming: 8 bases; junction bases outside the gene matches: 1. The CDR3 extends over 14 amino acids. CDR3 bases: TGTGCCAGCAGCTTAACGGGACAGGGCGAAAAACTGTTTTTT. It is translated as CASSLTGQGEKLFF.

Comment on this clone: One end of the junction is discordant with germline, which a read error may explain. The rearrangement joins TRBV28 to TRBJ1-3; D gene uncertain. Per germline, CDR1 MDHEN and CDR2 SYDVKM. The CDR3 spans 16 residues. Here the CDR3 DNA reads TGTGCCAGCACCCTCCAGGATGTCCTCTCTGGAAACACCATGTATTTT. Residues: CASTLQDVLSGNTMYF.

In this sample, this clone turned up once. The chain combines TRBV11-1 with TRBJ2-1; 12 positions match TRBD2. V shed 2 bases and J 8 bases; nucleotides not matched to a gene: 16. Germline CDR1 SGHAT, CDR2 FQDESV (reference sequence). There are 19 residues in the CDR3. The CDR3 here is CASSLMWGATSGRGDEQFF. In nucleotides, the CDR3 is TGTGCCAGCAGCTTAATGTGGGGTGCGACTAGCGGGAGAGGGGATGAGCAGTTCTTC.

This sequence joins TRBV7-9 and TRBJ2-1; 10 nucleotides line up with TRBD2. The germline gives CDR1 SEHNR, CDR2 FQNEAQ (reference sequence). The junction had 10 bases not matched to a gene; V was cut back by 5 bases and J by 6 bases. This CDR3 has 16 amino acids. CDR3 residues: CASSPLESGRANEQFF. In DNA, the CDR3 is TGTGCCAGCAGCCCGCTTGAGAGCGGGAGGGCCAATGAGCAGTTCTTC.

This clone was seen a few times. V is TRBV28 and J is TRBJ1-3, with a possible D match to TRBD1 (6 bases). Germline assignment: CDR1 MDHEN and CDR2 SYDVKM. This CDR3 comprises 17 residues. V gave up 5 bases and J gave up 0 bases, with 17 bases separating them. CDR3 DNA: TGTGCCAGCAGTCCCGGGGGGGGCCTTCTCTCTGGAAACACCATATATTTT. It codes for CASSPGGGLLSGNTIYF.

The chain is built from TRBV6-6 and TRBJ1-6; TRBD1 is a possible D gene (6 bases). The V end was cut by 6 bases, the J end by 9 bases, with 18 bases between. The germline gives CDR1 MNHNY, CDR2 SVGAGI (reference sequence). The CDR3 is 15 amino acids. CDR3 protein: CASSYDRFESSPLHF. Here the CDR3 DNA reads TGTGCCAGCAGCTACGACAGGTTTGAGAGTTCACCCCTCCACTTT.